The following is a T cell receptor beta chain sequence with its context. This CDR3 is built from 13 residues. Between the trimmed V and J ends, which lost 5 bases and 2 bases, there was a span of 12 bases. Germline CDR1 and CDR2: SQVTM and ANQGSEA. The data are from a study of PD-1 blockade in classical Hodgkin lymphoma. All patients relapsed after autologous stem cell transplantation, and brentuximab vedotin exposure varied. CD4+ T cells were purified from thawed PBMCs by negative selection. Sequencing used immunoSEQ multiplex PCR; TCRdb keeps in-frame clones, though not all of them. The table records around 34,000 clones, around 90% of them present only once.

The rearrangement links TRBV29-1 to TRBJ1-2; D call uncertain. This receptor was obtained from a human donor with classical Hodgkin lymphoma. The specimen was CD4+ T cells from blood, collected at baseline. This CDR3 is CSVRMDGNYGYTF. CDR3 sequence (DNA): TGCAGCGTTAGAATGGACGGAAACTATGGCTACACCTTC.